Below, 17 T cell receptor beta chains from the same sample are listed, as sequenced in a study of identical twins. TCRdb re-analysed the 5' RACE reads in MiXCR, keeping a single row per CDR3 protein. The sample has under 300,000 distinct CDR3 sequences, over 12% seen once. Sequenced material: memory (CD45RO+) T cells sorted from blood. The receptor source for this set is a young woman in good health.

The chain is built from TRBV5-5 and TRBJ2-7; 8 bases line up with TRBD1. J gave up 3 bases and V 3 bases, and 11 bases lay outside the gene matches. The V gene's germline CDR1 is SGHKS and CDR2 YYEKEE (reference sequence). The CDR3 sequence is 16 residues long. CDR3 loop: CASSSSTGGIGYEQYF. The DNA of the CDR3 is TGTGCCAGCAGCTCTTCAACAGGGGGTATCGGCTACGAGCAGTACTTC.

This clonotype was picked up a small number of times. The chain combines TRBV29-1 with TRBJ2-1; 9 positions match TRBD1. Germline V gene lookup returns CDR1 SQVTM and CDR2 ANQGSEA. The CDR3 runs 11 residues. The V segment lost 7 bases and the J segment 9 bases; nucleotides outside the gene matches: 4. Here the CDR3 reads CSGGQGSEQFF. The CDR3 region has the DNA TGCAGCGGGGGACAGGGTAGTGAGCAGTTCTTC.

The genes are TRBV4-1 and TRBJ1-5; D unresolved. The germline V gene has CDR1 MGHRA and CDR2 YSYEKL. Deletions cut 1 base from V and 4 bases from J, with 14 bases between. This CDR3 contains 16 residues. Here the CDR3 reads CASSQAQSAGNQPQHF. The DNA of the CDR3 is TGCGCCAGCAGCCAAGCGCAGTCAGCAGGTAATCAGCCCCAGCATTTT.

CDR3 DNA sequence: TGTGCCAGCAGCTTAGGTGATCAGGGGACTACCTACGAGCAGTACTTC. Translated: CASSLGDQGTTYEQYF. The genes are TRBV7-6 and TRBJ2-7; TRBD2 might be the D (7 bases). The germline CDR1 and CDR2 sequences are SGHVS and FNYEAQ. Trimming took off 1 base at V and 2 bases at J, with 15 bases between the two ends. CDR3 length: 16 amino acids. The full variable domain, completed using reference TRBV7-6 and TRBJ2-7, is GAGVSQSPRYKVTKRGQDVALRCDPISGHVSLYWYRQALGQGPEFLTYFNYEAQQDKSGLPNDRFSAERPEGSISTLTIQRTEQRDSAMYRCASSLGDQGTTYEQYFGPGTRLTVT.

This clonotype has only a few counts. Here the CDR3 reads CSARDSLAGTDTQYF. CDR3 nucleotides: TGCAGTGCTAGAGATTCCCTAGCGGGCACAGATACGCAGTATTTT. The V and J genes are TRBV20-1 and TRBJ2-3; TRBD2 aligns across 7 bases. This CDR3 has 15 residues. Trimming removed 0 bases from V and 1 base from J; junction bases left unmatched: 4. The germline V gene has CDR1 DFQATT and CDR2 SNEGSKA (reference sequence).

This sequence joins TRBV6-1 and TRBJ2-5; 11 bases line up with TRBD2. Germline-derived CDR1 and CDR2 are MNHNS and SASEGT. CDR3 size: 16 residues. The V and J ends lost 5 bases and 4 bases, in that order; junction bases with no gene match: 9. Written as DNA, the CDR3 is TGTGCCAGCAGTCCACCTAGCGGGGGGCGGCGAGAGACCCAGTACTTC. It translates to CASSPPSGGRRETQYF.

This clonotype was found a few times. V gene TRBV5-1 combines with J gene TRBJ2-3; TRBD1 matches 8 bases. The J segment lost 3 bases and the V segment lost 4 bases, leaving 10 bases of the junction unmatched. CDR1 and CDR2 from the germline V gene are SGHRS and YFSETQ. The CDR3 totals 16 residues. Here the CDR3 reads CASSPNTGTGTDTQYF. CDR3 nucleotides: TGCGCCAGCAGCCCCAATACCGGGACAGGTACAGATACGCAGTATTTT.

The V gene is TRBV21-1, the J gene TRBJ1-1; the table gives TRBD1 as D, unverified against the DNA. TRBV21-1 is designated a pseudogene. The CDR3 is 13 residues long. CDR3 sequence (DNA): TGTGCCAGCAGCCCCAAGGAGTCAGGGGAGGCTTTCTTT. The encoded protein is CASSPKESGEAFF.

This clonotype was counted between two and nine times. The chain couples TRBV6-1 to TRBJ1-1; 8 bases match TRBD1. The germline gives CDR1 MNHNS, CDR2 SASEGT. Trimming took 6 bases from V and 1 from J; bases not matched to a gene: 7. This CDR3 is 15 amino acids long. The CDR3 reads CASRTPGQANTEAFF. CDR3 bases: TGTGCCAGCAGAACCCCGGGACAGGCGAACACTGAAGCTTTCTTT.

This chain links TRBV12-3 or TRBV12-4 with TRBJ2-3; the D is unclear. CDR3 length: 13 residues. V lost 6 bases to trimming and J lost 2 bases, with 9 bases between them. The CDR3 bases are TGTGCCAGCAGGGACGGTTACACAGATACGCAGTATTTT. This translates into CASRDGYTDTQYF.

The rearrangement joins TRBV6-1 to TRBJ2-3; D is undetermined. Trimming took 6 bases from V and 6 from J, leaving 16 bases between them. Germline values: CDR1 MNHNS, CDR2 SASEGT. CDR3 length: 14 amino acids. The CDR3 DNA is TGTGCCAGCAGCAGCTGGCTAGATGGGGATACGCAGTATTTT. It yields the protein CASSSWLDGDTQYF.

The rearrangement joins TRBV6-5 to TRBJ2-7; possibly TRBD1 for D (5 bases). Germline V lookup: CDR1 MNHEY, CDR2 SVGAGI. V was shortened by 0 bases and J by 2 bases, with 8 bases between the two germline ends. The CDR3 spans 14 residues. CDR3 loop: CASSYSSGTYEQYF. CDR3 coding DNA: TGTGCCAGCAGTTACTCGTCAGGGACCTACGAGCAGTACTTC.

The J gene is TRBJ1-1, the V gene TRBV18; TRBD1 might be the D (5 bases). From germline, CDR1 is KGHSH and CDR2 LQKENI. The V gene lost 0 bases and the J gene lost 1 base, with 6 bases spanning the gap. The CDR3 has 14 amino acids. The CDR3 DNA reads TGTGCCAGCTCACCACCCGACAGGAACACTGAAGCTTTCTTT. It is translated as CASSPPDRNTEAFF.

The V and J genes are TRBV3-1 and TRBJ1-1; perhaps TRBD1 as D (5 bases). This CDR3 has 13 residues. Between the trimmed V and J ends, which lost 0 bases and 5 bases, there was a span of 7 bases. CDR1 LGHDT and CDR2 YNNKEL come from the germline V gene (reference sequence). Here the CDR3 reads CASSQDRATEAFF. The CDR3, as DNA: TGTGCCAGCAGCCAAGACAGGGCGACTGAAGCTTTCTTT.

This clonotype was observed a handful of times. The chain uses TRBV6-1 and TRBJ1-6; D is possibly TRBD1 (6 bases). This CDR3 has 13 residues. Germline V gene data show CDR1 as MNHNS and CDR2 as SASEGT. V was pared by 5 bases and J by 6 bases, with 8 bases between. The CDR3 is CASSTQGNSPLHF. The CDR3 region has the DNA TGTGCCAGCAGTACACAGGGTAATTCACCCCTCCACTTT.

This clonotype was detected only a few times. This sequence joins TRBV7-9 and TRBJ1-5; TRBD1 might be the D (6 bases). From germline, CDR1 is SEHNR and CDR2 FQNEAQ (reference sequence). V lost 2 bases and J 7 bases, leaving 15 bases between the germline ends. The CDR3 runs to 15 residues. The CDR3, as DNA: TGTGCCAGCAGCTTAAACCCGGCAGGGGACCAGCCCCAGCATTTT. This codes for CASSLNPAGDQPQHF.

The chain uses TRBV7-6 and TRBJ2-5; possibly TRBD2 for D (5 bases). Germline V gene data show CDR1 as SGHVS and CDR2 as FNYEAQ. The V end was cut by 5 bases, the J end by 4 bases, with 17 bases between. This CDR3 has 15 residues. CDR3 in DNA: TGTGCCAGCAGCCCAACGACGGGGAGCGGAGAGACCCAGTACTTC. Its protein product is CASSPTTGSGETQYF.